This TCR beta chain was sequenced during a study of blood T cell repertoires in COVID-19. The assay was immunoSEQ multiplex PCR, and TCRdb's table has in-frame clones only and misses some. The data hold under 200,000 clones, with around nine tenths observed a single time. Per germline, CDR1 MNHNS and CDR2 SASEGT. The J segment lost 10 bases and the V segment lost 3 bases, leaving 9 bases of the junction unmatched. There are 15 residues in the CDR3. The TCR was taken from a man aged 50-60 years with acute or convalescent COVID-19. The rearrangement joins TRBV6-1 to TRBJ1-6; TRBD1 aligns across 7 bases. The sample consisted of peripheral blood. The CDR3 loop is CASSERDRELSPLHF. The DNA of the CDR3 is TGTGCCAGCAGTGAGCGAGACAGGGAGTTGTCACCCCTCCACTTT.